Listed below are T cell receptor beta chains from one sample, sequenced in a study of blood T cell repertoires in COVID-19. Produced via immunoSEQ multiplex PCR; TCRdb's table is partial and in-frame only. The table lists over 150,000 clones, around 87% of them singletons, with 2% to 2.5% in the top ten. Sequencing used PBMCs or T cells enriched from blood (not recorded which). The receptors derive from a woman in her 30s who had recovered from COVID-19. The CDR3 runs from the conserved cysteine through the conserved F or W. D genes are given only for firm matches.

D	J	V	CDR3
-	TRBJ1-1	TRBV19	CASSILTGAQQRTEAFF
TRBD1	TRBJ1-2	TRBV5-5	CATRIGTGPYGYTF
-	TRBJ1-2	TRBV7-9	CASSSGVGESYGYTF
-	TRBJ2-7	TRBV6-5	CASNVELPSDEQYF
-	TRBJ2-7	TRBV4-2	CASSQVGGDDEQYF
-	TRBJ1-2	TRBV19	CASSTFTGQGYGYTF
-	TRBJ1-2	TRBV5-4	CASSPDTAADGYTF
TRBD2	TRBJ2-5	TRBV19	CASSRAGVMETQYF
-	TRBJ1-5	TRBV6-5	CASRQWGGPQHF
TRBD1	TRBJ2-1	TRBV5-1	CASSLQDRANEQFF
TRBD1	TRBJ1-2	TRBV19	CASSKTGTGAKRYGYTF
TRBD1	TRBJ1-1	TRBV11-2	CASRTEGQSVTEAFF
TRBD1	TRBJ2-3	TRBV13	CASSARQGPDTQYF
TRBD2	TRBJ2-1	TRBV6-1	CASSEVGTSGKNEQFF
TRBD2	TRBJ2-3	TRBV7-2	CASSLNAGGIDTQYF
TRBD1	TRBJ1-2	TRBV11-1	CASSIGTGQNYGYTF
-	TRBJ1-4	TRBV21-1	CASSRDIWSGEKLFF
-	TRBJ2-7	TRBV9	CASSVGNGREWEQYF
-	TRBJ1-1	TRBV7-6	CASSLAGAGRGEAFF
TRBD1	TRBJ1-1	TRBV12-3/TRBV12-4	CASSWTGEAFF
TRBD2	TRBJ2-2	TRBV27	CASSFRTSGRGGGELFF
TRBD1	TRBJ1-5	TRBV7-8	CASSLKWTGSNQPQHF
-	TRBJ1-2	TRBV4-3	CASSQDPAGSPEGYTF
TRBD2	TRBJ2-5	TRBV4-1	CASSQVRVAGGQQTQYF
-	TRBJ1-4	TRBV30	CAWSRGSEKLFF
TRBD1	TRBJ1-3	TRBV2	CASSAGTGSGNTIYF
-	TRBJ1-5	TRBV12-5	CASGQVEQPQHF
-	TRBJ2-7	TRBV10-3	CAISARTGSSYEQYF